This paragraph reports one TCR beta chain. Its specificity is not known. The germline gives CDR1 WNHNN, CDR2 SYGVQD (reference sequence). The V end lost 4 bases, the J end lost 4 bases, and 7 bases lay between the germline ends. The CDR3 consists of 13 residues. This sample is drawn from a study of cytomegalovirus exposure and HLA in healthy donors. PCR involved 60 Vbeta and 13 Jbeta primers. Profiled with immunoSEQ multiplex PCR; TCRdb holds only in-frame clones, not every one. In the table there are 140,000 to 150,000 clones, 80% of which are singletons. The study's findings and limits: TCR beta V- and J-gene trimming, according to a later analysis, was linked to a missense DCLRE1C variant. A later analysis reported that several of the most significant clusters appeared to be linked to common viral pathogens, among them Epstein-Barr virus.

This TCR was recovered from a man in his forties in good health and CMV-seronegative. The specimen sequenced was PBMCs. The chain has TRBV10-1 and TRBJ2-2; D uncertain. As DNA, the CDR3 is TGCGCCAGCAGTGTATCAGGCACCGGGGAGCTGTTTTTT. Its translation is CASSVSGTGELFF.